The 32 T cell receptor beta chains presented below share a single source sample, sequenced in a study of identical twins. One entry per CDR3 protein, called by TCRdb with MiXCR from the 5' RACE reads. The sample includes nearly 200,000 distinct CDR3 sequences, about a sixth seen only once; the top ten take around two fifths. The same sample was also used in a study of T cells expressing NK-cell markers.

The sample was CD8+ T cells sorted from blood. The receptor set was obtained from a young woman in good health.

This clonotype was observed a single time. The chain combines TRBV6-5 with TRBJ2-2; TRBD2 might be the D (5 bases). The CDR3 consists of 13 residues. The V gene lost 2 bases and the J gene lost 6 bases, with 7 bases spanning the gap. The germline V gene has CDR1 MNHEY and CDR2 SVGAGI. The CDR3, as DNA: TGTGCCAGCAGTTACGGAGGATCCGGGGAGCTGTTTTTT. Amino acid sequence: CASSYGGSGELFF.

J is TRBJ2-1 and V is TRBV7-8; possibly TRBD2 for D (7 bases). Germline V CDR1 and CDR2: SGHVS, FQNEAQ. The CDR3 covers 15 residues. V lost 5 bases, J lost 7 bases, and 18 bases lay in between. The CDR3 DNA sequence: TGTGCCAGCAGCCATAAGGGGGGGCCCTTGAATGAGCAGTTCTTC. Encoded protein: CASSHKGGPLNEQFF.

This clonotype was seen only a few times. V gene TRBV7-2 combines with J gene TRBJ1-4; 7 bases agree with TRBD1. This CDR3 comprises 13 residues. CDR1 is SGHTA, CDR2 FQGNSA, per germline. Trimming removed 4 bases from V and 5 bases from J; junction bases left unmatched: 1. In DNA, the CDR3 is TGTGCCAGCAGCTGGGGACAGAATGAAAAACTGTTTTTT. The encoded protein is CASSWGQNEKLFF. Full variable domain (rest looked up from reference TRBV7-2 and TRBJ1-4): GAGVSQSPSNKVTEKGKDVELRCDPISGHTALYWYRQSLGQGLEFLIYFQGNSAPDKSGLPSDRFSAERTGGSVSTLTIQRTQQEDSAVYLCASSWGQNEKLFFGSGTQLSVL.

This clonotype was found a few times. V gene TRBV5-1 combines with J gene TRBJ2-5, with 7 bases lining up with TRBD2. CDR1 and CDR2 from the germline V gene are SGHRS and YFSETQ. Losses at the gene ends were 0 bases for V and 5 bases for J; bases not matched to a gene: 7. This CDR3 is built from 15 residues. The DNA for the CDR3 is TGCGCCAGCAGCTTGGGATTTAATAGCGGGGAGACCCAGTACTTC. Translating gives CASSLGFNSGETQYF. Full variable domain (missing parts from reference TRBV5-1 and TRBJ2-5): KAGVTQTPRYLIKTRGQQVTLSCSPISGHRSVSWYQQTPGQGLQFLFEYFSETQRNKGNFPGRFSGRQFSNSRSEMNVSTLELGDSALYLCASSLGFNSGETQYFGPGTRLLVL.

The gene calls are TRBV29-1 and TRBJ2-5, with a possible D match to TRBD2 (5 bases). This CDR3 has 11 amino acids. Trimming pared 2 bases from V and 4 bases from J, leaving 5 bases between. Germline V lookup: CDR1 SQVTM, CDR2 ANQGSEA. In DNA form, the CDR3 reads TGCAGCGTTGAACGGGGAGAGACCCAGTACTTC. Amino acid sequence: CSVERGETQYF.

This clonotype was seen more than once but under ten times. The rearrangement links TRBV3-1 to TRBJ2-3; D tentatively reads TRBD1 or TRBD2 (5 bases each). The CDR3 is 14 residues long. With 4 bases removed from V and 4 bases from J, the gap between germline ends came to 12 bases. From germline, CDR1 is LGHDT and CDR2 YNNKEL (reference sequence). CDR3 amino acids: CASSLAGAPDTQYF. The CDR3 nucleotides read TGTGCCAGCAGCCTCGCCGGGGCCCCAGATACGCAGTATTTT.

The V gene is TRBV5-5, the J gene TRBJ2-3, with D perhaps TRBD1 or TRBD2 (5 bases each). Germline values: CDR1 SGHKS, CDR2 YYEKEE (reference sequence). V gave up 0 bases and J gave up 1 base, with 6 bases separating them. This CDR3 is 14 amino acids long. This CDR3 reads CASSLAGRTDTQYF. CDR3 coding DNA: TGTGCCAGCAGCTTGGCGGGGCGCACAGATACGCAGTATTTT.

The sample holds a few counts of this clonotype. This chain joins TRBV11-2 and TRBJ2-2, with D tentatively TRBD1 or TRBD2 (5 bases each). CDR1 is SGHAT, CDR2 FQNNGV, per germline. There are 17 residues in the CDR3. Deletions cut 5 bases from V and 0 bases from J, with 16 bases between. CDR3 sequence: CASSPTGGTSNTGELFF. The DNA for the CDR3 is TGTGCCAGCAGCCCAACTGGGGGTACATCGAACACCGGGGAGCTGTTTTTT. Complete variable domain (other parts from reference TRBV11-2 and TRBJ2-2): EAGVAQSPRYKIIEKRQSVAFWCNPISGHATLYWYQQILGQGPKLLIQFQNNGVVDDSQLPKDRFSAERLKGVDSTLKIQPAKLEDSAVYLCASSPTGGTSNTGELFFGEGSRLTVL.

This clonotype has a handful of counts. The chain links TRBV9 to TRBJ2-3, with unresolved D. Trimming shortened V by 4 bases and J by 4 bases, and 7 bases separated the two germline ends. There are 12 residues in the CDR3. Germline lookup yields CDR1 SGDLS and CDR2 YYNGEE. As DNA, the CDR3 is TGTGCCAGCAGCCCTGACGCAGATACGCAGTATTTT. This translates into CASSPDADTQYF.

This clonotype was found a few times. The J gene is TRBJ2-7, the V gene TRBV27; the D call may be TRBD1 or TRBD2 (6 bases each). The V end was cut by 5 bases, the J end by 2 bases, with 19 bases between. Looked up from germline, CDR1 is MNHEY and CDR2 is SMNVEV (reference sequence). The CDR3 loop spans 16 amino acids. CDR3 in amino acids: CASSLPGQGRPYEQYF. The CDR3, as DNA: TGTGCCAGCAGTCTCCCGGGCCAGGGGAGGCCCTACGAGCAGTACTTC.

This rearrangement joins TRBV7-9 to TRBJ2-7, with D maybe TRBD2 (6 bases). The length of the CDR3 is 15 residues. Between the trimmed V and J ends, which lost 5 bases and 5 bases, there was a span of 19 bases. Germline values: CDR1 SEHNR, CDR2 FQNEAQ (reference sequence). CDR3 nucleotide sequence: TGTGCCAGCAGCCCGAGGGAAGGGAGGTTCCACGAGCAGTACTTC. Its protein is CASSPREGRFHEQYF.

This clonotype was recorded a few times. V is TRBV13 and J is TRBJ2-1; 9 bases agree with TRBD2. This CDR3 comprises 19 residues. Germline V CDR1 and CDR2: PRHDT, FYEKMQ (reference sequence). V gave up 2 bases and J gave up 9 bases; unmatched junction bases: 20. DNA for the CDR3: TGTGCCAGCAGCTTATTCGCTAGCGGGAACCCGCCTATGAGCGGTGAGCAGTTCTTC. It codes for CASSLFASGNPPMSGEQFF.

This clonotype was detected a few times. Here the CDR3 DNA reads TGTGCCACCTCACTTTGGGGAGGTCGCACAGATACGCAGTATTTT. It specifies CATSLWGGRTDTQYF. The chain employs TRBV27 and TRBJ2-3; D might be TRBD2 (6 bases). The CDR3 runs to 15 residues. CDR1 MNHEY and CDR2 SMNVEV come from the germline V gene (reference sequence). Trimming took 10 bases from V and 1 from J, leaving 18 bases between them.

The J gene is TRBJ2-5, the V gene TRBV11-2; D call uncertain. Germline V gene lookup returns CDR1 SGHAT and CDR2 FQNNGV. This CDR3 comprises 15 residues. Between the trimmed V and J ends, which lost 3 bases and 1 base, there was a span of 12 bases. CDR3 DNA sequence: TGTGCCAGCAGCTTTTTTACAGCCAGCCAAGAGACCCAGTACTTC. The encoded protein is CASSFFTASQETQYF.

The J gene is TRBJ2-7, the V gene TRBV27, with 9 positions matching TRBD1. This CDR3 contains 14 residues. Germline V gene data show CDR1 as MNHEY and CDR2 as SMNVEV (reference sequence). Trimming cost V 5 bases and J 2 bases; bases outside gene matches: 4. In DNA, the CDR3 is TGTGCCAGCAGTCTAAGGACAGGGGCCTACGAGCAGTACTTC. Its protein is CASSLRTGAYEQYF.

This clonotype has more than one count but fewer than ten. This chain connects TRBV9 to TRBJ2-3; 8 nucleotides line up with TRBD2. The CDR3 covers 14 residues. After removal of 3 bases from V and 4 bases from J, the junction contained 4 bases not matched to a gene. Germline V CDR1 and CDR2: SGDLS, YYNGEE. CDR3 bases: TGTGCCAGCAGCGCGGGAGGGAGGGCAGATACGCAGTATTTT. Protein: CASSAGGRADTQYF.

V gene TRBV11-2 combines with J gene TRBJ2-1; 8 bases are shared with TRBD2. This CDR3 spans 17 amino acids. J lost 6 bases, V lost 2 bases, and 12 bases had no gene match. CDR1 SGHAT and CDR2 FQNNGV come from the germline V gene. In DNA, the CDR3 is TGTGCCAGCAGCTTATTCACACGGACTAGCCCCTTCAATGAGCAGTTCTTC. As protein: CASSLFTRTSPFNEQFF.

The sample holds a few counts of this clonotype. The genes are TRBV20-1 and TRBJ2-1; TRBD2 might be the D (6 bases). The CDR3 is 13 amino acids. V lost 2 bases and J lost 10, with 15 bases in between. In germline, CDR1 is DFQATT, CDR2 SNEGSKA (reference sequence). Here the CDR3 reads CSARTGLQAEQFF. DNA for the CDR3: TGCAGTGCTAGAACGGGACTCCAAGCGGAGCAGTTCTTC.

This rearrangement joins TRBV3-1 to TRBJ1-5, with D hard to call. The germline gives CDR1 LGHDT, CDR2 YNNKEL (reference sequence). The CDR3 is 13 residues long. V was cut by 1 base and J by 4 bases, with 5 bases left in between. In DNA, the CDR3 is TGTGCCAGCAGCCAAGCCCCAAATCAGCCCCAGCATTTT. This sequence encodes CASSQAPNQPQHF.

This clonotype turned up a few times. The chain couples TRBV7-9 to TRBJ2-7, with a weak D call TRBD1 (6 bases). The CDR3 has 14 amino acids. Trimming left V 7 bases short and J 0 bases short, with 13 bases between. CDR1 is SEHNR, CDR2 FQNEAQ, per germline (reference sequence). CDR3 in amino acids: CASNSHRDSYEQYF. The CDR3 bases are TGTGCCAGCAACTCACACAGGGACTCCTACGAGCAGTACTTC.

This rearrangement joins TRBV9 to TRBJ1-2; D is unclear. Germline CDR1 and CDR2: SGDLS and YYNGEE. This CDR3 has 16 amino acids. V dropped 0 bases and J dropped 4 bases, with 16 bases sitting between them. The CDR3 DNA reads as TGTGCCAGCAGCGTAGATGTCCAGAGCGGGTCCTATGGCTACACCTTC. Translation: CASSVDVQSGSYGYTF.

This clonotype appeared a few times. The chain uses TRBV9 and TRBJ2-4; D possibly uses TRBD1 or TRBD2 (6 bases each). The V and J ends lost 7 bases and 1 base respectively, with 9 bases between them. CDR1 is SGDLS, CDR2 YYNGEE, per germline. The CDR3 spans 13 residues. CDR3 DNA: TGTGCCAGCGGAGGGGGGGCCAAAAACATTCAGTACTTC. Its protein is CASGGGAKNIQYF.

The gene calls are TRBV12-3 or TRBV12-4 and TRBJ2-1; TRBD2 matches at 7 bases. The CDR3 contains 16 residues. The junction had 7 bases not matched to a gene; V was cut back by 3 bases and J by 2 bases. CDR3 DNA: TGTGCCAGCAGTTTTCCACGGGGGGATCCCTACAATGAGCAGTTCTTC. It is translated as CASSFPRGDPYNEQFF.

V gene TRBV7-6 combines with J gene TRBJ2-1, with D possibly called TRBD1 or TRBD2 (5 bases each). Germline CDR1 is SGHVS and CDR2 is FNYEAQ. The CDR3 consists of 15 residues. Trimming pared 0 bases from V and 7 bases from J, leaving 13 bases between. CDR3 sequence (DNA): TGTGCCAGCAGCTTAGCCGGGGCAGTAGGGAATGAGCAGTTCTTC. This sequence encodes CASSLAGAVGNEQFF.

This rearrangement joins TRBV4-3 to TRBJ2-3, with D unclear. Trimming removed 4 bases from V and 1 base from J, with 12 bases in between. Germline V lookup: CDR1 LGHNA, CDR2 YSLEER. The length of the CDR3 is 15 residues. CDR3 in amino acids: CASSPDVGRTDTQYF. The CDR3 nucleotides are TGCGCCAGCAGCCCCGACGTAGGGCGCACAGATACGCAGTATTTT.

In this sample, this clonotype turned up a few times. CDR3 in amino acids: CAISPADTDTQYF. The CDR3 DNA sequence: TGTGCCATCAGCCCCGCGGACACAGATACGCAGTATTTT. This sequence joins TRBV10-3 and TRBJ2-3; D uncertain. The CDR3 sequence is 13 residues long. Germline V gene sequence: CDR1 ENHRY, CDR2 SYGVKD. With 6 bases removed from V and 2 bases from J, the gap between germline ends came to 9 bases.

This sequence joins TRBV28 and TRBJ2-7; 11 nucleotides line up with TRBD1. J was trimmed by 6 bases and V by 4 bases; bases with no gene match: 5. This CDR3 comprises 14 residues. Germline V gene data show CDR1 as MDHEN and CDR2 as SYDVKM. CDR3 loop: CASSWGQGGVEQYF. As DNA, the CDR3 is TGTGCCAGCAGTTGGGGACAGGGGGGTGTCGAGCAGTACTTC.

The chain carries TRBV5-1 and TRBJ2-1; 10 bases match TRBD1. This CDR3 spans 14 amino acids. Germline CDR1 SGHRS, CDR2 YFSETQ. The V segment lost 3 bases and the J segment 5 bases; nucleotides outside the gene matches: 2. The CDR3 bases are TGCGCCAGCAGCTGGACAGGGGGGGACAATGAGCAGTTCTTC. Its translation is CASSWTGGDNEQFF.

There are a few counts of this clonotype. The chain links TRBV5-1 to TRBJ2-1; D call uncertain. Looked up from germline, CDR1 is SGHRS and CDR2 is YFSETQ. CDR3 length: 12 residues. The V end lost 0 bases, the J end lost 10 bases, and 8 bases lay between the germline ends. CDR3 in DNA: TGCGCCAGCAGCTTGGCAGCATACGAGCAGTTCTTC. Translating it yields CASSLAAYEQFF.

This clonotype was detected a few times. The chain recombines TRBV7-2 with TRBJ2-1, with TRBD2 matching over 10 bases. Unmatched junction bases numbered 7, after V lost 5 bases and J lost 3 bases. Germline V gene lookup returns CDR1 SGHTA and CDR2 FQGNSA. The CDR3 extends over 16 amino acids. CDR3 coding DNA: TGTGCCAGCAGCCGTGCGGCTAGCGGGAGCTACAATGAGCAGTTCTTC. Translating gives CASSRAASGSYNEQFF.

Here the CDR3 DNA reads TGTGCCAGCAGCTCGATAACTGGACTAGCGGGGGAGCGCACCGGGGAGCTGTTTTTT. It codes for CASSSITGLAGERTGELFF. V and J are TRBV11-1 and TRBJ2-2; 13 nucleotides agree with TRBD2. The germline gives CDR1 SGHAT, CDR2 FQDESV (reference sequence). V trimming: 4 bases; J trimming: 4 bases; junction bases outside the gene matches: 12. The CDR3 has 19 amino acids.

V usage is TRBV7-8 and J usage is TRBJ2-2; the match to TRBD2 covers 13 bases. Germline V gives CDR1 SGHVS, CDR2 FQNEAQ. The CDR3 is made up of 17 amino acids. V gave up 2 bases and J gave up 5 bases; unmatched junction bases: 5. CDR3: CASSLTGTSGDTGELFF. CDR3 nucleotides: TGTGCCAGCAGCTTAACCGGGACTAGCGGGGATACCGGGGAGCTGTTTTTT. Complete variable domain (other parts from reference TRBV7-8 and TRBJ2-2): GAGVSQSPRYKVAKRGQDVALRCDPISGHVSLFWYQQALGQGPEFLTYFQNEAQLDKSGLPSDRFFAERPEGSVSTLKIQRTQQEDSAVYLCASSLTGTSGDTGELFFGEGSRLTVL.